This T cell receptor beta chain was documented in a study of molecular identifiers for immune sequencing clone quantification. From the PCR reads, TCRdb called clonotypes with MiXCR, one entry per CDR3 protein. The sample shows 400,000 to 600,000 distinct CDR3 sequences, roughly 26% of them seen only once. This clonotype was counted ten times or more. The clonotype originates from a human donor in good health. Some libraries in this study had Jurkat cell RNA spiked in. Sequences were obtained from naive CD8+ T cells from blood, with Jurkat cell RNA spiked in. The subset denotes: FACS-sorted CD8+CD4-CCR7+CD45RA+ naive T cells.

The CDR3 is CASSPGPAYEQYF. In DNA form, the CDR3 reads TGTGCCAGCAGCCCGGGACCGGCGTACGAGCAGTACTTC. The rearrangement joins TRBV19 to TRBJ2-7; D is perhaps TRBD1 or TRBD2 (5 bases each). The CDR3 extends over 13 amino acids. Trimming shortened V by 9 bases and J by 4 bases, and 16 bases separated the two germline ends. Germline CDR1 is LNHDA and CDR2 is SQIVND (reference sequence).